Below, 15 T cell receptor beta chains from the same sample are listed, as sequenced in a study of OX40 agonist ivuxolimab in advanced cancers. Sequencing was performed with immunoSEQ multiplex PCR; in TCRdb, only in-frame clones are kept and a portion is missing. The sample gives fewer than 100,000 clones, over 90% of which show up once; less than 8% is in the top ten. Sequencing was performed on CD4+ or CD8+ T cells sorted from blood, taken in a trial of the OX40 agonist ivuxolimab. These receptor sequences come from an adult with an advanced solid tumor such as melanoma, head and neck, liver or kidney cancer.

V gene TRBV9 combines with J gene TRBJ2-1; 10 bases fit TRBD2. Germline CDR1 is SGDLS and CDR2 is YYNGEE. This CDR3 comprises 15 residues. Losses at the gene ends were 3 bases for V and 2 bases for J; bases not matched to a gene: 2. CDR3 in amino acids: CASSAGLAAYNEQFF. The CDR3 region has the DNA TGTGCCAGCAGCGCAGGACTAGCGGCCTACAATGAGCAGTTCTTC.

This clone was counted a single time. J is TRBJ2-5 and V is TRBV9; a weak D match, TRBD2 (6 bases). This CDR3 region has 14 residues. Germline lookup yields CDR1 SGDLS and CDR2 YYNGEE. The V and J ends lost 4 bases and 5 bases respectively, with 15 bases between them. The CDR3 protein is CASSPGPGVETQYF. The CDR3 region has the DNA TGTGCCAGCAGCCCCGGCCCGGGGGTGGAGACCCAGTACTTC.

This sequence joins TRBV10-2 and TRBJ2-7, with 9 bases aligning to TRBD1. The germline V gene has CDR1 WSHSY and CDR2 SAAADI. CDR3 size: 15 residues. The trim removed 4 bases at V and 7 bases at J, leaving 11 bases unmatched. In DNA form, the CDR3 reads TGCGCCAGCAGTGCCGCCGGGACAGGGCTTCGGGAGCAGTACTTC. This translates into CASSAAGTGLREQYF.

The genes are TRBV7-8 and TRBJ1-4; D gene uncertain. This CDR3 comprises 14 residues. The V gene's germline CDR1 is SGHVS and CDR2 FQNEAQ. With 5 bases removed from V and 5 bases from J, the gap between germline ends came to 12 bases. As DNA, the CDR3 is TGTGCCAGCAGCCAGTGGAGAGGGAATGAAAAACTGTTTTTT. Amino acid sequence: CASSQWRGNEKLFF.

In nucleotides, the CDR3 is TGCAGCGTATCCGGGGCGTTATATGGCTACACCTTC. This translates into CSVSGALYGYTF. The J gene is TRBJ1-2, the V gene TRBV29-1; possibly TRBD1 for D (5 bases). Germline V gives CDR1 SQVTM, CDR2 ANQGSEA. Trimming removed 6 bases from V and 5 bases from J, with 13 bases in between. There are 12 residues in the CDR3.

The rearrangement links TRBV27 to TRBJ1-5, with 9 bases that match TRBD1. The CDR3 consists of 14 residues. The germline gives CDR1 MNHEY, CDR2 SMNVEV (reference sequence). V trimming: 3 bases; J trimming: 8 bases; junction bases outside the gene matches: 5. The DNA of the CDR3 is TGTGCCAGCAGTTTTGGACAGGGGTGGGAGCCCCAGCATTTT. It codes for CASSFGQGWEPQHF.

The chain is built from TRBV2 and TRBJ1-4, with a weak D call TRBD1 (5 bases). CDR1 is SNHLY, CDR2 FYNNEI, per germline. Trimming removed 5 bases at V and 8 bases at J, with 12 bases between. The CDR3 length is 13 residues. CDR3 DNA sequence: TGTGCCAGCAGTTCCGGGGGGGGAGAAAAACTGTTTTTT. Protein: CASSSGGGEKLFF.

The chain joins TRBV28 to TRBJ1-5; D not certain. The CDR3 spans 16 residues. Germline V lookup: CDR1 MDHEN, CDR2 SYDVKM. With 2 bases removed from V and 3 bases from J, the gap between germline ends came to 14 bases. The CDR3 sequence: CASSLIDNRNNQPQHF. The CDR3 DNA follows: TGTGCCAGCAGTTTAATTGATAACAGAAACAATCAGCCCCAGCATTTT.

This clone was observed a few times. This sequence joins TRBV5-4 and TRBJ1-5; D is undetermined. This CDR3 is built from 12 residues. From germline, CDR1 is SGHNT and CDR2 YYREEE (reference sequence). Between the trimmed V and J ends, which lost 0 bases and 3 bases, there was a span of 1 base. This chain's CDR3 is CASSLDNQPQHF. CDR3 sequence (DNA): TGTGCCAGCAGCTTGGACAATCAGCCCCAGCATTTT.

J is TRBJ2-7 and V is TRBV11-2, with D uncertain. Germline V gene lookup returns CDR1 SGHAT and CDR2 FQNNGV. The length of the CDR3 is 11 residues. The germline V and J ends were trimmed by 5 bases and 3 bases, with 5 bases remaining between them. CDR3 nucleotide sequence: TGTGCCAGCAGCCCCGGCTACGAGCAGTACTTC. Its protein product is CASSPGYEQYF.

This rearrangement joins TRBV9 to TRBJ2-1, with 11 nucleotides matching TRBD1. CDR1 is SGDLS, CDR2 YYNGEE, per germline. Germline trimming cut 3 bases from V and 7 bases from J; bases unmatched to any gene: 6. This CDR3 comprises 15 residues. CDR3 in DNA: TGTGCCAGCAGCGAGGACAGGGGGCGCATGAATGAGCAGTTCTTC. Amino acids: CASSEDRGRMNEQFF. Using reference TRBV9 and TRBJ2-1 for the parts outside the CDR3, the full variable domain is DSGVTQTPKHLITATGQRVTLRCSPRSGDLSVYWYQQSLDQGLQFLIQYYNGEERAKGNILERFSAQQFPDLHSELNLSSLELGDSALYFCASSEDRGRMNEQFFGPGTRLTVL.

The rearrangement links TRBV5-8 to TRBJ1-2, with unresolved D. Germline CDR1 SGHTS, CDR2 YDEGEE. The V end was cut by 0 bases, the J end by 0 bases, with 6 bases between. CDR3 length: 14 residues. CDR3 sequence: CASSLGTANYGYTF. CDR3 nucleotides: TGTGCCAGCAGCTTGGGGACGGCTAACTATGGCTACACCTTC.

The chain is built from TRBV9 and TRBJ2-7; no definite D call. CDR3 length equals 14 residues. V gave up 0 bases and J gave up 2 bases, with 9 bases separating them. The germline gives CDR1 SGDLS, CDR2 YYNGEE. Here the CDR3 DNA reads TGTGCCAGCAGCGTAGCCGCCGGAGCCTACGAGCAGTACTTC. Translation: CASSVAAGAYEQYF.

This clone was counted between two and nine times. The V gene is TRBV27, the J gene TRBJ1-1; D remains unclear. Trimming left V 3 bases short and J 0 bases short, with 8 bases between. There are 14 residues in the CDR3. Germline V gene sequence: CDR1 MNHEY, CDR2 SMNVEV (reference sequence). CDR3 loop: CASSLTVMNTEAFF. The CDR3 DNA reads as TGTGCCAGCAGTTTGACGGTCATGAACACTGAAGCTTTCTTT.

The chain carries TRBV4-1 and TRBJ2-1; no firm D call. Germline values: CDR1 MGHRA, CDR2 YSYEKL. Trimming took off 1 base at V and 2 bases at J, with 6 bases between the two ends. CDR3 size: 14 residues. As DNA, the CDR3 is TGCGCCAGCAGCCAAGCACAAACCTACAATGAGCAGTTCTTC. Its translation is CASSQAQTYNEQFF.